This TCR beta chain was captured in a study of T cell changes during pregnancy in multiple sclerosis. The protocol was immunoSEQ multiplex PCR, while the TCRdb copy is restricted to in-frame clones and leaves out a portion. The sample consists of about 57,000 clones, more than 85% of them appearing once. J lost 5 bases, V lost 3 bases, and 3 bases had no gene match. Germline lookup yields CDR1 LGHNA and CDR2 YSLEER. The CDR3 is made up of 15 amino acids. Sequencing was performed on peripheral blood, taken after pregnancy. This sequence was found in a female donor in good health, enrolled as a control in a pregnancy study. The chain joins TRBV4-3 to TRBJ2-2; 10 bases are shared with TRBD1. CDR3 in DNA: TGCGCCAGCAGCCATGGGACAGGGGAAACCGGGGAGCTGTTTTTT. Amino acids: CASSHGTGETGELFF.